This T cell receptor beta chain derives from a study of shared clonotypes between healthy human individuals. The study's findings and limits: In having few donors, the study represented limited genetic and exposure-history diversity.

The V and J ends lost 2 bases and 4 bases respectively, with 14 bases between them. The V gene's germline CDR1 is MDHEN and CDR2 SYDVKM. The CDR3 has 15 residues. With regard to this clone: What it binds is not known.

Genomic DNA (from each subset) was split evenly across several immunoSEQ plates. Assay: immunoSEQ multiplex PCR; the TCRdb copy retains only in-frame clones and omits some. The table includes over a million clones, 78% detected once. V usage is TRBV28 and J usage is TRBJ1-2; perhaps TRBD1 as D (5 bases). Specimen: memory CD4+ T cells from PBMCs. Subset in this sample: CD45RA-negative fraction. The receptor comes from a man between 18 and 35 years old in good health. Some clones in this sample may be carry-over from other donors' samples. CDR3 nucleotides: TGTGCCAGCAGTTTAAGAAGGGGCCCGGGCTATGGCTACACCTTC. This encodes CASSLRRGPGYGYTF.